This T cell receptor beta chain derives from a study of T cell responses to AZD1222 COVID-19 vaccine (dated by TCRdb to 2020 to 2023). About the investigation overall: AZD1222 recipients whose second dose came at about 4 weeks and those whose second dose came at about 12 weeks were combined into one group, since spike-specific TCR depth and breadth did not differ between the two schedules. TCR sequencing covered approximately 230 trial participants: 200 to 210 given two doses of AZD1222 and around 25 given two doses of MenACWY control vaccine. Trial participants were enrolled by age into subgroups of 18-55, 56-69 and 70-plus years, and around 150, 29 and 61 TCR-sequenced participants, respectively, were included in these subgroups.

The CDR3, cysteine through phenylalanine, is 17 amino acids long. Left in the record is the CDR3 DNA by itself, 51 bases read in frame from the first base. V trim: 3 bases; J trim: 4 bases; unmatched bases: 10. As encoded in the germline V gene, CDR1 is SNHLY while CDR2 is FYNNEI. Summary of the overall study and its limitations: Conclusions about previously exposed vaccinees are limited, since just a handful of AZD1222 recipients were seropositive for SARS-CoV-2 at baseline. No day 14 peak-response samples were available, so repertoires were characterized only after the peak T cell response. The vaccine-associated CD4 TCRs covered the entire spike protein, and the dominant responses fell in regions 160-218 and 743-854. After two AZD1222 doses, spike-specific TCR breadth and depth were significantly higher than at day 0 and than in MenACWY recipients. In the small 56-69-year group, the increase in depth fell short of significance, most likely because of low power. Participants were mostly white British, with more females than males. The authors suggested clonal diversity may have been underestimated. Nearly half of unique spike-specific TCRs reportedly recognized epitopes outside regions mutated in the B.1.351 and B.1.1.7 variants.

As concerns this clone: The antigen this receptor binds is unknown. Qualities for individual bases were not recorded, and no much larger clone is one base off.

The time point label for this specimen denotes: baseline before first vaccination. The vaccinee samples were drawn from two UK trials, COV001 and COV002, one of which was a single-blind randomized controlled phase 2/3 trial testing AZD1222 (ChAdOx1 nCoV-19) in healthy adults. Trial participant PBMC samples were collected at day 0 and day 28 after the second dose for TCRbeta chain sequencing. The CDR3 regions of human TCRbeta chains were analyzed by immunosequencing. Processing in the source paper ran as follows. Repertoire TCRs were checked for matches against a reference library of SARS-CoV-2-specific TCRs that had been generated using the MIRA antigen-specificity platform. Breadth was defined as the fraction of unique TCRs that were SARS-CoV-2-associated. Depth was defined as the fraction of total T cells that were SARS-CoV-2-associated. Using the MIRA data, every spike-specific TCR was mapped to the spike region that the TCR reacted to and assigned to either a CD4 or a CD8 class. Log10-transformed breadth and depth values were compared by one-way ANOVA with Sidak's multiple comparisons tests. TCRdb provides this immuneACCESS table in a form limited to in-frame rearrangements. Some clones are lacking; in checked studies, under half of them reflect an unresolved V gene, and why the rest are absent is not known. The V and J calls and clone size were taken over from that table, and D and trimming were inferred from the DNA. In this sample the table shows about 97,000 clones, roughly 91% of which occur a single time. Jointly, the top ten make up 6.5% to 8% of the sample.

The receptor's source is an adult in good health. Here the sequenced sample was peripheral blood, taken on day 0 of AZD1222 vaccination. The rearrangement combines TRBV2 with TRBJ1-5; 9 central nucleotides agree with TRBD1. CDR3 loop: CASSDKARGTGNQPQHF. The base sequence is TGTGCCAGCAGTGATAAGGCCCGCGGGACAGGGAATCAGCCCCAGCATTTT.